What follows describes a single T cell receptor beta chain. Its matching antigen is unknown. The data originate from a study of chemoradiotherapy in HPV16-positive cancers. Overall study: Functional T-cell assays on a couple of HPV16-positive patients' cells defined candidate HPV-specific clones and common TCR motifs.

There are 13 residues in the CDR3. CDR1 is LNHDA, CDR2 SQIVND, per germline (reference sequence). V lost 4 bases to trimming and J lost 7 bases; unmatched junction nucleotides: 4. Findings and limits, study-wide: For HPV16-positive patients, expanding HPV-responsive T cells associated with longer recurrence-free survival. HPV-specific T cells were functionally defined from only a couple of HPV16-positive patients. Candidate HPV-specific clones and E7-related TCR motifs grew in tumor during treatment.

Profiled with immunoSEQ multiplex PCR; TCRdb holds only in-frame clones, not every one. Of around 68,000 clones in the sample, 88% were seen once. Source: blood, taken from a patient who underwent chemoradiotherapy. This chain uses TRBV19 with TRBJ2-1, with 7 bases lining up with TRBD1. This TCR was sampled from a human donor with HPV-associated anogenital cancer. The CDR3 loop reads CASSTTGINEQFF. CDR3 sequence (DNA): TGTGCCAGTAGTACGACAGGGATAAATGAGCAGTTCTTC.